This entry features one T cell receptor (beta chain) sequence. Its target is unknown. Individuals having autoimmune disease history or systemic immunosuppression were not enrolled. The sample comes from a study of OX40 agonist ivuxolimab in advanced cancers. Study context: Patients were dosed with the agonistic anti-OX40 (CD134) antibody ivuxolimab. Three patients, one with hepatocellular carcinoma and two with cutaneous melanoma, responded partially.

Only in-frame clones appear in the TCRdb table, and some are missing; sequencing was by immunoSEQ multiplex PCR. The sample lists about 85,000 clones; over 75% were seen once. Study-wide points: Blood T cells, both CD4+ and CD8+, expanded clonally by week 6 at 0.1 to 3.0 mg/kg.

Unmatched junction bases numbered 6, after V lost 5 bases and J lost 5 bases. This CDR3 contains 14 residues. Looked up from germline, CDR1 is SGHNT and CDR2 is YENEEA. The sample was CD4+ or CD8+ T cells sorted from blood, taken in a trial of the OX40 agonist ivuxolimab. The sequence was collected from an adult with an advanced solid tumor such as melanoma, head and neck, liver or kidney cancer. This chain uses TRBV11-3 with TRBJ1-1, with 9 bases identical to TRBD1. CDR3 bases: TGTGCCAGCAGCCCCCGGGACAGGGCGACTGAAGCTTTCTTT. Translating it yields CASSPRDRATEAFF.